This T cell receptor (beta chain) stems from a study of blood T cells in healthy people across ages. Findings and caveats of the study: More naive CD4+ cells and higher diversity marked long-lived donors relative to aged donors. PBMCs went unsorted, and a conclusive naive versus antigen-experienced comparison was therefore prevented. The recorded TCR beta diversity per million T cells decreased in a roughly linear manner with age.

This CDR3 region has 18 residues. The J segment lost 0 bases and the V segment lost 3 bases, leaving 14 bases of the junction unmatched. Looked up from germline, CDR1 is MGHRA and CDR2 is YSYEKL. Note on this clonotype: Its matching antigen is unknown.

The use of a sample-barcoded 5' primer and a J-beta primer mix characterized a second PCR of about 7 to 12 cycles. TCRdb fed the 5' RACE reads into MiXCR, producing one record per CDR3 protein. The sample carries 780,000 or so distinct CDR3 sequences, about 55% recorded once. The sample, 7.5 to 10 milliliters of peripheral blood, was drawn from each donor. The gene calls are TRBV4-1 and TRBJ2-7, with 7 nucleotides matching TRBD2. This TCR derives from an elderly man in good health. Sequences were obtained from blood. CDR3 in amino acids: CASSQLGRPFRSSYEQYF. For the CDR3, the DNA is TGCGCCAGCAGCCAGCTCGGGAGGCCCTTCCGAAGCTCCTACGAGCAGTACTTC.